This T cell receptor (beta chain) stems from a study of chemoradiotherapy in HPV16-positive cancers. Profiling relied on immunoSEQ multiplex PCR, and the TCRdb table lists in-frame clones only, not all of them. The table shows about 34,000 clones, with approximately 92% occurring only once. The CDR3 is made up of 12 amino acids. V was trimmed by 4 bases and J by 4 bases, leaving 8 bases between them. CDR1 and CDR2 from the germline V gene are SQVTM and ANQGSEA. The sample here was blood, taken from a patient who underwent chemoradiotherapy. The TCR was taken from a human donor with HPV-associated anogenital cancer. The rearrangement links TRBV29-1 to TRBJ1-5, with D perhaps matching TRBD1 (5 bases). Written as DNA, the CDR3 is TGCAGCGTTGGGTGGGGGAATCAGCCCCAGCATTTT. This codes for CSVGWGNQPQHF.